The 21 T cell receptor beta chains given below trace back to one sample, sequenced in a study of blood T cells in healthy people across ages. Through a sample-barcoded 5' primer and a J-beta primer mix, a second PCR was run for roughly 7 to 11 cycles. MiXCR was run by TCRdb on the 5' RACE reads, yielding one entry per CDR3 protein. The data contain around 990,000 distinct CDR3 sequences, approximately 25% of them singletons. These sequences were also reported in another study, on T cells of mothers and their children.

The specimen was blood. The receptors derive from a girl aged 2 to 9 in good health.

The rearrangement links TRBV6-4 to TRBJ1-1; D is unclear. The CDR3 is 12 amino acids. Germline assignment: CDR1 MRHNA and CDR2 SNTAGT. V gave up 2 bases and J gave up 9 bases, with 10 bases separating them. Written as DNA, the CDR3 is TGTGCCAGCAGTGACAGGGCCCTGAAAGCTTTCTTT. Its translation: CASSDRALKAFF.

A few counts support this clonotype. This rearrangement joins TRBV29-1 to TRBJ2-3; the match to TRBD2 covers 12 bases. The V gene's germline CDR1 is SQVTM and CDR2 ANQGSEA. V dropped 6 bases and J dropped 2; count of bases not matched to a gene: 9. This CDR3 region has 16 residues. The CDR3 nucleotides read TGCAGCGTAACTGGACTAGCGGGACTCTACACAGATACGCAGTATTTT. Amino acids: CSVTGLAGLYTDTQYF.

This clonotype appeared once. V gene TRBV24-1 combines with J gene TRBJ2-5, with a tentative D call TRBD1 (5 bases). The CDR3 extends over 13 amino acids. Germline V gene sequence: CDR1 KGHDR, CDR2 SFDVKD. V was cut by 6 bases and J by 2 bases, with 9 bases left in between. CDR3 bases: TGTGCCACCAGTCAGGGTTGGCAAGAGACCCAGTACTTC. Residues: CATSQGWQETQYF.

In DNA form, the CDR3 reads TGCGCCAGCAGCTTGCCCGGACAGGGGTACGGGGAGCTGTTTTTT. This codes for CASSLPGQGYGELFF. The chain carries TRBV5-1 and TRBJ2-2; 9 bases are a match to TRBD1. CDR1 is SGHRS, CDR2 YFSETQ, per germline. The CDR3 consists of 15 residues. The J segment lost 7 bases and the V segment lost 1 base, leaving 5 bases of the junction unmatched.

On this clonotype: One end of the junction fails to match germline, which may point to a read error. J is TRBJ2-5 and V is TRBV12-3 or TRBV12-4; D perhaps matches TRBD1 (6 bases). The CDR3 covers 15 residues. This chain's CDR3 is CASRPGTPYQETQDF. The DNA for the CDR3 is TGTGCCAGCAGACCCGGGACACCGTACCAAGAGACCCAGGACTTC.

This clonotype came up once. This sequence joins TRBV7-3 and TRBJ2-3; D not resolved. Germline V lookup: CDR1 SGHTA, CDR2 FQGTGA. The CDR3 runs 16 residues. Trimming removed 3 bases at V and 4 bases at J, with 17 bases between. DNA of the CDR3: TGTGCCAGCAGCTTCCGCGCAACGGTTGGCGCAGATACGCAGTATTTT. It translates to CASSFRATVGADTQYF.

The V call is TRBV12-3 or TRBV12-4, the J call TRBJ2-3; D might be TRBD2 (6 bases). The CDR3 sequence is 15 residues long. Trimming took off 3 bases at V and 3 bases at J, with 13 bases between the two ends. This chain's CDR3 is CASSLSSLATDTQYF. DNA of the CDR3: TGTGCCAGCAGTTTGAGCTCGCTAGCGACAGATACGCAGTATTTT.

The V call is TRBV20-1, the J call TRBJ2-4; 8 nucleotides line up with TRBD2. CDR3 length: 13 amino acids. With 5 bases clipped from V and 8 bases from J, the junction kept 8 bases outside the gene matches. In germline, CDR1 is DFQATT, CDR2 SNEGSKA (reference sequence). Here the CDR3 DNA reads TGCAGTGCTGCATCCAGCGGGAGCGACATTCAGTACTTC. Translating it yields CSAASSGSDIQYF.

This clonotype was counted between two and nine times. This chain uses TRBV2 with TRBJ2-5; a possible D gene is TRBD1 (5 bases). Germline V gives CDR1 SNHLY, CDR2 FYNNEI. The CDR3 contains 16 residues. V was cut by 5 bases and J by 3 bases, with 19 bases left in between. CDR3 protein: CASSSHRINLKETQYF. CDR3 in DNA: TGTGCCAGCAGTAGTCACAGGATTAATTTAAAAGAGACCCAGTACTTC.

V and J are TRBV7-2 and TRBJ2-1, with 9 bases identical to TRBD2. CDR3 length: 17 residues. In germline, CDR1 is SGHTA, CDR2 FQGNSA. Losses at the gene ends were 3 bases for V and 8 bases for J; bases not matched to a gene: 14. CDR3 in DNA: TGTGCCAGCAGCTTTAGGTGGGCGCGGGGGGGCTTCGATGAGCAGTTCTTC. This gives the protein CASSFRWARGGFDEQFF.

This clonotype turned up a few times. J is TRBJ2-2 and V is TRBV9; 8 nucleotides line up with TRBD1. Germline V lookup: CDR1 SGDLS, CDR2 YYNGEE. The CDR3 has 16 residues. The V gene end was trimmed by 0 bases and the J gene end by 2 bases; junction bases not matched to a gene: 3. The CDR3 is CASSVVGQGNTGELFF. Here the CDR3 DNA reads TGTGCCAGCAGCGTAGTTGGACAGGGAAACACCGGGGAGCTGTTTTTT. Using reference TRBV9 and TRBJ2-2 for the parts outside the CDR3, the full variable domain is DSGVTQTPKHLITATGQRVTLRCSPRSGDLSVYWYQQSLDQGLQFLIQYYNGEERAKGNILERFSAQQFPDLHSELNLSSLELGDSALYFCASSVVGQGNTGELFFGEGSRLTVL.

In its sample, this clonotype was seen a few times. As DNA, the CDR3 is TGTGCCAGCACCCTACAGGGGGGAGATGGTAATGAGCAGTTCTTC. Translation: CASTLQGGDGNEQFF. The rearrangement links TRBV5-4 to TRBJ2-5, with 8 bases matching TRBD1. The J call is doubtful: the DNA matches TRBJ2-1 better. CDR1 and CDR2 from the germline V gene are SGHNT and YYREEE (reference sequence). The CDR3 has 15 residues.

The CDR3 protein is CASSLGRAWTEAFF. The CDR3 DNA is TGTGCCAGCAGCTTAGGCAGAGCCTGGACTGAAGCTTTCTTT. The chain recombines TRBV7-6 with TRBJ1-1; D unclear. This CDR3 comprises 14 residues. CDR1 and CDR2 from the germline V gene are SGHVS and FNYEAQ. The V and J ends lost 1 base and 5 bases respectively, with 11 bases between them.

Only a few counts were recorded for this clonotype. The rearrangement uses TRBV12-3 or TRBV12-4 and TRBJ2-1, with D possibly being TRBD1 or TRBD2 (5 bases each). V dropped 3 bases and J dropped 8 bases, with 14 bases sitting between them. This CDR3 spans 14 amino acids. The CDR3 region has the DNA TGTGCCAGCAGTTTCAGAGGGGTAGGGGATGAGCAGTTCTTC. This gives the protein CASSFRGVGDEQFF.

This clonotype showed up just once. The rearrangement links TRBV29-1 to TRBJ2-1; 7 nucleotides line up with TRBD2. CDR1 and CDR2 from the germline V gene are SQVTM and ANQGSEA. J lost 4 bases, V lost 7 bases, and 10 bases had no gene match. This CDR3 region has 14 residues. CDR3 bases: TGCAGCGCACCCCCCAGCGGGAAGTACAATGAGCAGTTCTTC. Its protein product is CSAPPSGKYNEQFF.

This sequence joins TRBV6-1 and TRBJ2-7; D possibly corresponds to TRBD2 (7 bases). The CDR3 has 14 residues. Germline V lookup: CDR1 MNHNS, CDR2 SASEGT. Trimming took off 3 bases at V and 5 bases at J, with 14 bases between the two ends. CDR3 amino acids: CASSDQGGVNEQYF. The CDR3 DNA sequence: TGTGCCAGCAGTGACCAAGGGGGGGTTAACGAGCAGTACTTC.

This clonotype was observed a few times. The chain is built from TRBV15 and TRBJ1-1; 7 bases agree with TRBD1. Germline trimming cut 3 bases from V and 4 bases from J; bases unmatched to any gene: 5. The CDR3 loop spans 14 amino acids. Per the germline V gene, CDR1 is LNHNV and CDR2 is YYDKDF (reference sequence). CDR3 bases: TGTGCCACCAGCAGGACAGGGAGGTTCACTGAAGCTTTCTTT. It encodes CATSRTGRFTEAFF. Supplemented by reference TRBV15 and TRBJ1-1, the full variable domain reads DAMVIQNPRYQVTQFGKPVTLSCSQTLNHNVMYWYQQKSSQAPKLLFHYYDKDFNNEADTPDNFQSRRPNTSFCFLDIRSPGLGDTAMYLCATSRTGRFTEAFFGQGTRLTVV.

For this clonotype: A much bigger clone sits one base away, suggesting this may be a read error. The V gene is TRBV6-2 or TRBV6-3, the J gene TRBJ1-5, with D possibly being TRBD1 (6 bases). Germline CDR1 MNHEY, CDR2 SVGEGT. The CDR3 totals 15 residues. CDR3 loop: CTSSVFGQLNQPQHF. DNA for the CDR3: TGTACCAGCAGTGTCTTTGGACAGCTAAATCAGCCCCAGCATTTT.

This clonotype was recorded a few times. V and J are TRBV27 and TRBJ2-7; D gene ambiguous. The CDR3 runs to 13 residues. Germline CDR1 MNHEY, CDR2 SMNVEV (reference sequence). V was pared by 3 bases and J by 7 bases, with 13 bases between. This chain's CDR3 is CASSFGPYYEQYF. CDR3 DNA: TGTGCCAGCAGTTTTGGCCCGTACTATGAGCAGTACTTC.

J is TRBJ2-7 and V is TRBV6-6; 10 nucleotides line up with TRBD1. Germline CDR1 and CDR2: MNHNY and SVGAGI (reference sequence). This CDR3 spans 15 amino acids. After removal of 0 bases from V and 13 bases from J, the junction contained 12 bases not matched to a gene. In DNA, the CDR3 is TGTGCCAGCAGTTACTCCGGGACAGGGGCCCCGGAGTCCTACTTC. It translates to CASSYSGTGAPESYF.

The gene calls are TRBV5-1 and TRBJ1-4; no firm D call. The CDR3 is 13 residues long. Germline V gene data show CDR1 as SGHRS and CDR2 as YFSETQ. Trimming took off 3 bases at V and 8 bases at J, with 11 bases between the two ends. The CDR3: CASSSSGEEKLFF. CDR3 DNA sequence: TGCGCCAGCAGCTCCTCGGGAGAGGAAAAACTGTTTTTT.